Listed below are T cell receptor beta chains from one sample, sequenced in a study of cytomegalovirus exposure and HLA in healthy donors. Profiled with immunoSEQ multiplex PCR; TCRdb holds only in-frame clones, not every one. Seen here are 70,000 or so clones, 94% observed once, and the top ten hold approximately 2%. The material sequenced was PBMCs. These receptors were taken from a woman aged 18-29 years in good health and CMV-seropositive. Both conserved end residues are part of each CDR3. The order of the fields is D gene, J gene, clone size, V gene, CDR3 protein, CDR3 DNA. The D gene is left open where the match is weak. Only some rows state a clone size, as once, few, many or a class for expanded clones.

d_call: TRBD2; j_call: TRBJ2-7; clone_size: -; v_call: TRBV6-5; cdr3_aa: CASSTSGDSYEQYF; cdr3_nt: TGTGCCAGCAGTACTAGCGGGGACTCCTACGAGCAGTACTTC
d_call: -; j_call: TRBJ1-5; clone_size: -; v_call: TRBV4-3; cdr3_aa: CASSQEWQAHQPQHF; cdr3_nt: TGCGCCAGCAGCCAAGAATGGCAGGCCCATCAGCCCCAGCATTTT
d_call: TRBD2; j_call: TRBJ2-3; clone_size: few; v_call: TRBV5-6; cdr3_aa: CASSPPGLADHSTDTQYF; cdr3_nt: TGTGCCAGCAGCCCGCCGGGACTAGCGGACCATAGCACAGATACGCAGTATTTT
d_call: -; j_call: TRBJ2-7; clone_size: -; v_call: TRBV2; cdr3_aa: CASYGSGKGSTYEQYF; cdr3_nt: TGTGCCAGCTATGGGTCTGGGAAGGGGTCGACCTACGAGCAGTACTTC
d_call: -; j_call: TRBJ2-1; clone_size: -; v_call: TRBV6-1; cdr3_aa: CASSETGSVYNEQFF; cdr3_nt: TGTGCCAGCAGCGAGACAGGATCTGTATACAATGAGCAGTTCTTC
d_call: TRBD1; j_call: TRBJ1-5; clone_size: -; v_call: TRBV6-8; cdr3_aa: CASSYRDRGPDQPQHF; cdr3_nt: TGTGCCAGCAGTTACCGGGACAGGGGTCCAGATCAGCCCCAGCATTTT
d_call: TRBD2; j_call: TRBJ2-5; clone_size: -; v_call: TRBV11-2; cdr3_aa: CASSLDPASGQETQYF; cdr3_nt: TGTGCCAGCAGCTTAGACCCGGCTAGCGGGCAAGAGACCCAGTACTTC
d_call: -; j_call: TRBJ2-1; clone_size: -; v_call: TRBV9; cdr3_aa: CASSPRGRVNEQFF; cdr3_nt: TGTGCCAGCAGCCCCCGTGGTCGAGTCAATGAGCAGTTCTTC
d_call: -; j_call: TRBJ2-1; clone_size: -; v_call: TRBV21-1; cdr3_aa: CASSKYSQGPYNEQFF; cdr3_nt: TGTGCCAGCAGCAAATATAGCCAGGGTCCCTACAATGAGCAGTTCTTC
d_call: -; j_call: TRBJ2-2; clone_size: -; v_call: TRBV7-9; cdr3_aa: CASSLVGAAGELFF; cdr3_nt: TGTGCCAGCAGCTTAGTGGGGGCCGCCGGGGAGCTGTTTTTT
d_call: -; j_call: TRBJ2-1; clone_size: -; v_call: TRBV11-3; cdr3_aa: CASSPTASSYNEQFF; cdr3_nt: TGTGCCAGCAGCCCGACAGCAAGCTCCTACAATGAGCAGTTCTTC
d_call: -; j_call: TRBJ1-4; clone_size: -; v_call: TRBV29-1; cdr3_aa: CSVDEGVGEKLFF; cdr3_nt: TGCAGCGTTGATGAAGGGGTGGGGGAAAAACTGTTTTTT
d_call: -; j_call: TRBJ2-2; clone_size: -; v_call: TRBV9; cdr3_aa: CASSPRTVNTGELFF; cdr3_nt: TGTGCCAGCAGCCCCCGTACGGTTAACACCGGGGAGCTGTTTTTT
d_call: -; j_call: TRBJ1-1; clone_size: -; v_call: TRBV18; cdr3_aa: CASSPANANTEAFF; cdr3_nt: TGTGCCAGCTCACCCGCGAACGCCAACACTGAAGCTTTCTTT
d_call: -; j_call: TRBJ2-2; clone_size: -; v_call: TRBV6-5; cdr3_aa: CASSQTGELFF; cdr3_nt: TGTGCCAGCAGCCAGACCGGGGAGCTGTTTTTT
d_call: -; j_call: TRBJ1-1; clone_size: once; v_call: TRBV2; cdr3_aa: CASRVQFRSAGTEAFF; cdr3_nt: TGTGCCAGCAGGGTCCAATTTAGGTCGGCGGGGACTGAAGCTTTCTTT
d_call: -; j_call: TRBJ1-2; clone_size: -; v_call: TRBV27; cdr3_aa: CASRRQANYGYTF; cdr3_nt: TGTGCCAGCAGACGACAGGCTAACTATGGCTACACCTTC
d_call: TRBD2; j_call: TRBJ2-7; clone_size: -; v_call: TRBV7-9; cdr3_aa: CASSSAVAGARRYEQYF; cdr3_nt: TGTGCCAGCAGCTCCGCAGTAGCGGGCGCTCGTCGCTACGAGCAGTACTTC
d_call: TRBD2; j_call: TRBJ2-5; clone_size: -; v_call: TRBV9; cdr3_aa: CASSGLAGPAETQYF; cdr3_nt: TGTGCCAGCAGTGGACTAGCGGGCCCCGCGGAGACCCAGTACTTC
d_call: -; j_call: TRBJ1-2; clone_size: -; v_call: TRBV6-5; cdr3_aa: CASRAVNYGYTF; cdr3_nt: TGTGCCAGCAGGGCAGTTAACTATGGCTACACCTTC
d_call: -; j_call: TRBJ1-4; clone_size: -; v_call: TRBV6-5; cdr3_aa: CASSYTQGINEKLFF; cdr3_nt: TGTGCCAGCAGTTACACGCAGGGGATTAATGAAAAACTGTTTTTT
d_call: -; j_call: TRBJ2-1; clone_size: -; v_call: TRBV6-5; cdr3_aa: CASSYSGGARREQFF; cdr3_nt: TGTGCCAGCAGTTACTCGGGCGGGGCCCGCCGTGAGCAGTTCTTC
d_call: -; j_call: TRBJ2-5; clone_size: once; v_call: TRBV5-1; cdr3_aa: CASSFGDVLRETQYF; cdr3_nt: TGCGCCAGCAGCTTCGGAGACGTCTTACGCGAGACCCAGTACTTC
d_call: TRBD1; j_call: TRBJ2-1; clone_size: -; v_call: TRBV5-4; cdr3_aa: CASSTGTGGRNEQFF; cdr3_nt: TGTGCCAGCAGCACCGGGACAGGGGGCCGGAATGAGCAGTTCTTC
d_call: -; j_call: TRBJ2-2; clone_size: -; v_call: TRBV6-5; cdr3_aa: CASSYGGAETGELFF; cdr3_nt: TGTGCCAGCAGTTATGGGGGGGCGGAGACCGGGGAGCTGTTTTTT
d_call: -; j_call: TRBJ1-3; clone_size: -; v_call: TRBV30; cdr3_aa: CAWSRTGNSGNTIYF; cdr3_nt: TGTGCCTGGAGTAGAACAGGGAACTCTGGAAACACCATATATTTT
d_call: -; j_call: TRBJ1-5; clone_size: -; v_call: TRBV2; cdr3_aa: CASSGDGRGLQHF; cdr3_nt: TGTGCCAGCAGTGGGGATGGGCGCGGGCTCCAGCATTTT
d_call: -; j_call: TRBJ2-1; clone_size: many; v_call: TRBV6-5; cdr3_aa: CASSYTDSRSYNEQFF; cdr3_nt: TGTGCCAGCAGTTACACGGACAGCAGATCCTACAATGAGCAGTTCTTC
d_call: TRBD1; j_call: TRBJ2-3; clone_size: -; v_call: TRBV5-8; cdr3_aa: CASSFRQGAMTDTQYF; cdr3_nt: TGTGCCAGCAGCTTCAGGCAGGGGGCAATGACAGATACGCAGTATTTT
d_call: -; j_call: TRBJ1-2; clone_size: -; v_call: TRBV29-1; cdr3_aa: CSVEGTDARYGYTF; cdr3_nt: TGCAGCGTTGAAGGGACAGACGCCAGGTATGGCTACACCTTC
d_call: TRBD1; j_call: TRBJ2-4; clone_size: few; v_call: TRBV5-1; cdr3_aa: CASSQGQGLAKNIQYF; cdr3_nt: TGCGCCAGCAGCCAGGGACAGGGACTAGCCAAAAACATTCAGTACTTC